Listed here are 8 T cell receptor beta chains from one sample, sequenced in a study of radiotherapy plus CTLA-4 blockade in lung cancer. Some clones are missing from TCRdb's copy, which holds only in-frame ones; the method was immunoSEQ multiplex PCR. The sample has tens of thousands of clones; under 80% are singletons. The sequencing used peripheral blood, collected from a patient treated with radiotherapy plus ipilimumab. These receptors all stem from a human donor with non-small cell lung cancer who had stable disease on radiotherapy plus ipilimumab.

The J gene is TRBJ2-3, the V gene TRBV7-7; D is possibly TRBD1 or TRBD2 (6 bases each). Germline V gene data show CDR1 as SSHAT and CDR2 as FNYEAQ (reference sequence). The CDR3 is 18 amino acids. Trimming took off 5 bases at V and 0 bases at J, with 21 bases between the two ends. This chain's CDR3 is CASSPRLVRGPSTDTQYF. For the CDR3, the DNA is TGTGCCAGCAGCCCCCGACTAGTCAGGGGACCTAGCACAGATACGCAGTATTTT.

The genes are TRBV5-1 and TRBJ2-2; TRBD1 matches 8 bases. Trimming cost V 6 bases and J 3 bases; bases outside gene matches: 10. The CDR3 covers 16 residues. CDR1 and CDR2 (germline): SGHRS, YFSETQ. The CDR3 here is CASIKGQAGHTGELFF. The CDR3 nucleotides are TGCGCCAGCATCAAGGGACAGGCGGGACACACCGGGGAGCTGTTTTTT. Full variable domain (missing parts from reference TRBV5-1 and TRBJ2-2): KAGVTQTPRYLIKTRGQQVTLSCSPISGHRSVSWYQQTPGQGLQFLFEYFSETQRNKGNFPGRFSGRQFSNSRSEMNVSTLELGDSALYLCASIKGQAGHTGELFFGEGSRLTVL.

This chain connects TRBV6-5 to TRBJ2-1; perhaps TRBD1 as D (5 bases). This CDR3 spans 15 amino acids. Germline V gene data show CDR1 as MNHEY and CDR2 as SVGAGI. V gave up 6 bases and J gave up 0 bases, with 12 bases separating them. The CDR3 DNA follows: TGTGCCAGCAGGTTAGACAGAACCTCCTACAATGAGCAGTTCTTC. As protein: CASRLDRTSYNEQFF.

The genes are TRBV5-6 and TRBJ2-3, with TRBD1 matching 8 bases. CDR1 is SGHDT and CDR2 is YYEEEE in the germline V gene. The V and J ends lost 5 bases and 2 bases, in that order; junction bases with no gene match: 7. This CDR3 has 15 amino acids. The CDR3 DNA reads TGTGCCAGCAGTCAAACAGGGGGTCACACAGATACGCAGTATTTT. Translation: CASSQTGGHTDTQYF.

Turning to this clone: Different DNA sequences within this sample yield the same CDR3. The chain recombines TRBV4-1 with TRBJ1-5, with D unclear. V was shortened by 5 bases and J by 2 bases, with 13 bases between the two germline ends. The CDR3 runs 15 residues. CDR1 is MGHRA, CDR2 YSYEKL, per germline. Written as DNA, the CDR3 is TGCGCCAGCAGCGGGATGCAAGGAGGCAATCAGCCCCAGCATTTT. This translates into CASSGMQGGNQPQHF.

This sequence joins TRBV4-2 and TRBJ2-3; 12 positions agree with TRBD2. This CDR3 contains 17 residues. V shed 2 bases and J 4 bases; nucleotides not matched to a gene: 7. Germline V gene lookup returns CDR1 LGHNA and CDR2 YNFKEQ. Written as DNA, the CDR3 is TGTGCCAGCAGCCAAAGTGCTAGCGGGGGGGCCGCAGATACGCAGTATTTT. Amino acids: CASSQSASGGAADTQYF.

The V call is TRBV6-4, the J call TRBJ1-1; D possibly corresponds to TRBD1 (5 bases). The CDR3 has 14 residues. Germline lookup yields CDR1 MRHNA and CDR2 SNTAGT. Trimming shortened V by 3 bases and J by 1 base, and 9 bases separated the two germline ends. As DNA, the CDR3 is TGTGCCAGCAGTGAGGGACCCACGAACACTGAAGCTTTCTTT. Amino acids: CASSEGPTNTEAFF.

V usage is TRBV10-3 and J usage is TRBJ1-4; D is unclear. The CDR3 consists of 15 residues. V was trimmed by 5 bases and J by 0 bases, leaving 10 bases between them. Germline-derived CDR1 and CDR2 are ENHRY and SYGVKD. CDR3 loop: CAISSSLATNEKLFF. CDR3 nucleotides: TGTGCCATCAGTTCATCCCTTGCAACTAATGAAAAACTGTTTTTT.